This paragraph covers one T cell receptor beta chain sequence. Its specificity is unknown. The sample comes from a study of monozygotic twins with inflammatory bowel disease. CDR3 size: 13 residues. The germline V gene encodes CDR1 SGHRS and CDR2 YFSETQ. The input for each TCR library was around 4,000 ng of total RNA. UMIs that had a 6-nucleotide sample barcode were put in using template switching. For each CDR3 protein, TCRdb gives one entry from its re-call of the 5' RACE reads, without DNA. This sample contains about 420,000 distinct CDR3 sequences. Findings and limits, study-wide: Twins with IBD had fewer clonotypes in common with others than healthy twins, particularly during disease activity.

This receptor was taken from a human donor with ulcerative colitis or Crohn's disease, or a healthy co-twin of an affected twin (not recorded which). The chain combines TRBV5-1 with TRBJ2-3. The source material was blood. The CDR3 loop reads CASSLDSLDTQYF.